Listed below are T cell receptor beta chains from one sample, sequenced in a study of a mutant IDH1 vaccine in newly diagnosed glioma. The protocol was immunoSEQ multiplex PCR, while the TCRdb copy is restricted to in-frame clones and leaves out a portion. The sample carries about 38,000 clones, 75% to 85% recorded once. The antigens of these receptors remain unknown. Sequenced material: PBMCs, taken from a glioma patient whose treatment included an IDH1 peptide vaccine. These receptors all stem from a man aged 40-55 years with glioma. CDR3s include the opening cysteine and the closing phenylalanine or tryptophan. D genes are given only for firm matches. Clone size, where shown, is once, few, many, or a class for clones that have expanded.

>TRBV15|TRBD2|.|TRBJ2-7
TGTGCCACCAGCAAAGATCCCAGACTAGCGGGGGGCCTCTACGAGCAGTACTTC
CATSKDPRLAGGLYEQYF
>TRBV18|TRBD1|.|TRBJ1-1
TGTGCCAGCTCACCGGGACAGCAGAACACTGAAGCTTTCTTT
CASSPGQQNTEAFF
>TRBV7-2|.|.|TRBJ1-2
TGTGCCAGCAGCTTAGCCCTCGTAGACTATGGCTACACCTTC
CASSLALVDYGYTF
>TRBV4-2|.|.|TRBJ1-1
TGTGCCAGCAGCCAACTTCCGGGACCGCTGAACACTGAAGCTTTCTTT
CASSQLPGPLNTEAFF
>TRBV7-2|.|.|TRBJ1-1
TGTGCCAGCAGCCCCGGGAGTGCGAACACTGAAGCTTTCTTT
CASSPGSANTEAFF
>TRBV7-9|.|.|TRBJ1-5
TGTGCCAGCACGTACGGGGATAGCAATCAGCCCCAGCATTTT
CASTYGDSNQPQHF
>TRBV5-1|.|.|TRBJ2-3
TGCGCCAGCAGCTTGGGGGGATTCATAGGGGATACGCAGTATTTT
CASSLGGFIGDTQYF
>TRBV5-6|.|.|TRBJ1-4
TGTGCCAGCAGCGTGGCTGGGACTGCCAGAGAAAAACTGTTTTTT
CASSVAGTAREKLFF
>TRBV10-1|TRBD1|.|TRBJ2-2
TGCGCCAGCAGCACGGGACAGGGGCACACCGGGGAGCTGTTTTTT
CASSTGQGHTGELFF
>TRBV2|TRBD2|.|TRBJ2-1
TGTGCCAGCAGTGATAGCGGGGGGGCAAGAGAGCAGTTCTTC
CASSDSGGAREQFF
>TRBV29-1|TRBD1|.|TRBJ2-5
TGCAGCGTTGAAGATCCCCCGTTTAACAGGGGCCTTCAAGAGACCCAGTACTTC
CSVEDPPFNRGLQETQYF
>TRBV7-9|.|.|TRBJ2-3
TGTGCCAGCAGCTTAGGGTCTTCGCTTGAGGGGGCAGATACGCAGTATTTT
CASSLGSSLEGADTQYF
>TRBV28|.|.|TRBJ1-5
TGTGCCAGCACCATCCGGGCCGGGAATAGCAATCAGCCCCAGCATTTT
CASTIRAGNSNQPQHF
>TRBV30|.|.|TRBJ1-2
TGTGCCTTCAGTGGGGGGAACTATGGCTACACCTTC
CAFSGGNYGYTF
>TRBV5-6|TRBD1|.|TRBJ2-7
TGTGCCAGCAGCGTAGACAGGGTTCGAGAGTACTTC
CASSVDRVREYF
>TRBV5-6|.|.|TRBJ1-6
TGTGCCAGCAGCTTGAACTTCGTTTCACCCCTCCACTTT
CASSLNFVSPLHF
>TRBV2|.|.|TRBJ1-6
TGTGCCAGCAGTGAAGGGGGCGGATGGGGTAGGCAAGTTCACCTCCACTTT
CASSEGGGWGRQVHLHF
>TRBV7-2|.|once|TRBJ2-7
TGTGCCAGCAGCTTCCACCCCCCCCGTAGGTGGGAGCAGTACTTC
CASSFHPPRRWEQYF
>TRBV6-1|.|.|TRBJ1-2
TGTGCCGTCGAAAGGGGAGGGCCGGAAAGCTACACCTTC
CAVERGGPESYTF
>TRBV7-8|.|.|TRBJ1-5
TGTGCCAGCAGCCCTCTCCGCGACAGTGGCCGGGTCGATCAGCCCCAGCATTTT
CASSPLRDSGRVDQPQHF
>TRBV6-5|.|.|TRBJ2-5
TGTGCCAGCAGTAGGATGGTCGGAGAGACCCAGTACTTC
CASSRMVGETQYF
>TRBV5-5|.|few|TRBJ1-1
TGTGCCAGCAGCACGACAGTGAACACTGAAGCTTTCTTT
CASSTTVNTEAFF
>TRBV2|.|.|TRBJ1-6
TGTGCCAGCAGTCGGGGGGGGCCATCACCCCTCCACTTT
CASSRGGPSPLHF
>TRBV30|.|.|TRBJ2-7
TGTGCCTGGAGTACCGGGTACGAGCAGTACTTC
CAWSTGYEQYF
>TRBV14|.|.|TRBJ2-2
TGTGCCAGCAGTCAACAGGGTAGAAAGACCGGGGAGCTGTTTTTT
CASSQQGRKTGELFF
>TRBV10-1|.|.|TRBJ1-2
TGCGCCAGCAGTGAGGGATCCTATGGCTACACCTTC
CASSEGSYGYTF
>TRBV11-2|.|few|TRBJ2-3
TGTGCCAGCAGCTTAGGTGCGGGGTGGACAGATACGCAGTATTTT
CASSLGAGWTDTQYF
>TRBV2|.|.|TRBJ1-4
TGTGCCAGCAGCGTCCTCGCAACTAATGAAAAACTGTTTTTT
CASSVLATNEKLFF
>TRBV9|.|.|TRBJ2-2
TGTGCCAGCAGCGTCCTGATCACCGGGGAGCTGTTTTTT
CASSVLITGELFF
>TRBV10-3|.|.|TRBJ1-2
TGTGCCATCAGTCTGGAAGGGACCTATGGCTACACCTTC
CAISLEGTYGYTF
>TRBV10-3|.|few|TRBJ1-6
TGTGCCATCAGCCGGGGGCAAGGTTCACCCCTCCACTTT
CAISRGQGSPLHF
>TRBV29-1|TRBD2|.|TRBJ2-7
TGCAGCGTGGCCCTACTAGCGGGGTCGGGGGAGCAGTACTTC
CSVALLAGSGEQYF
>TRBV6-6|.|.|TRBJ2-1
TGTGCCAGCAGTCCCGACTCGTGGAACAATGAGCAGTTCTTC
CASSPDSWNNEQFF
>TRBV2|.|.|TRBJ2-7
TGTGCCAGCAGTGAAGTTCAGGGATACTACGAGCAGTACTTC
CASSEVQGYYEQYF
>TRBV4-1|TRBD2|few|TRBJ2-2
TGCGCCAGCAGCCAAGAAGGGATGCTAGCGGGGGGCACCGGGGAGCTGTTTTTT
CASSQEGMLAGGTGELFF
>TRBV11-1|.|.|TRBJ1-4
TGTGCCAGCAGCCTCGACGGGGGCAATGAAAAACTGTTTTTT
CASSLDGGNEKLFF
>TRBV10-1|TRBD1|once|TRBJ2-7
TGCGCCAGCAGTGAATCCAGGGGGATCCACTTGGTCACCGAGCAGTACTTC
CASSESRGIHLVTEQYF
>TRBV5-8|.|.|TRBJ2-7
TGTGCCAGCAGCTTTCAGGTGGGGGACGAGCAGTACTTC
CASSFQVGDEQYF
>TRBV6-5|.|.|TRBJ2-5
TGTGCCAGCAGCCGCGACAGAAAAGAGACCCAGTACTTC
CASSRDRKETQYF
>TRBV20-1|.|few|TRBJ2-7
TGCAGTGCCCAGGGACCCCACGAGCAGTACTTC
CSAQGPHEQYF
>TRBV9|.|.|TRBJ2-7
TGTGCCAGCAGCGTAGACCCAGGGAGCTACGAGCAGTACTTC
CASSVDPGSYEQYF
>TRBV29-1|TRBD1|.|TRBJ1-5
TGCAGCGTTGTCGCGGGACAGGGGCAGCCCCAGCATTTT
CSVVAGQGQPQHF
>TRBV5-1|TRBD1|.|TRBJ2-5
TGCGCCAGCAGCCCGGGACAGGGGGAGGCGACCCAGTACTTC
CASSPGQGEATQYF
>TRBV7-2|TRBD2|.|TRBJ2-2
TGTGCCAGCAGCTGGACTAGCGGGGGCGGGGAGCTGTTTTTT
CASSWTSGGGELFF
>TRBV10-3|TRBD1|.|TRBJ1-1
TGTGCCATCAGTAACCCAGACAGGGTTGACACTGAAGCTTTCTTT
CAISNPDRVDTEAFF
>TRBV5-1|TRBD1|.|TRBJ2-7
TGCGCCAGCAGCCCCGGGGGGACAGGGGGTACCTACGAGCAGTACTTC
CASSPGGTGGTYEQYF
>TRBV4-2|TRBD2|.|TRBJ2-2
TGTGCCAGCAGCCAGGGGACTAGCGATACCGGGGAGCTGTTTTTT
CASSQGTSDTGELFF
>TRBV4-2|.|.|TRBJ2-2
TGTGCCAGCAGCCAAGGTTGGGGAGAGGGGGAGCTGTTTTTT
CASSQGWGEGELFF
>TRBV5-1|TRBD1|.|TRBJ2-2
TGCGCCAGCAGCTTGGGGGACAGGAACACCGGGGAGCTGTTTTTT
CASSLGDRNTGELFF
>TRBV12-5|.|.|TRBJ1-1
TGTGCTAGTGATTACGGTCCAGGAATGAACACTGAAGCTTTCTTT
CASDYGPGMNTEAFF
>TRBV6-6|TRBD1|.|TRBJ2-5
TGTGCCAGCAGCCGCGGACAGGTTATGAAAGAGACCCAGTACTTC
CASSRGQVMKETQYF
>TRBV12-5|TRBD1|.|TRBJ1-4
TGTGCTAGTGGTTTGGTACTTCCAGACAGGGATGAAAAACTGTTTTTT
CASGLVLPDRDEKLFF
>TRBV6-5|.|.|TRBJ1-1
TGTGCCAGCAGTTACGTGGGGGGCGTTGAGACTGAAGCTTTCTTT
CASSYVGGVETEAFF
>TRBV5-8|.|.|TRBJ2-7
TGTGCCAGCAGCATCGGGTTTAGCTCCTACGAGCAGTACTTC
CASSIGFSSYEQYF
>TRBV6-1|TRBD1|.|TRBJ1-2
TGTGCCAGCAGAGACCGGGACAGGGCTTATGGCTACACCTTC
CASRDRDRAYGYTF
>TRBV15|.|medium-sized|TRBJ2-7
TGTGCCACCAGCAGAGATAGAGGTTACAGTTTCTACGAGCAGTACTTC
CATSRDRGYSFYEQYF